This T cell receptor (beta chain) is drawn from a study of blood T cell repertoires in COVID-19. About the study: Italy, Spain and the United States were the sources of the convalescent and acute COVID-19 samples.

Some clones are missing from TCRdb's copy, which holds only in-frame ones; the method was immunoSEQ multiplex PCR. The sample holds about 250,000 clones, approximately 85% seen once. Between the trimmed V and J ends, which lost 7 bases and 2 bases, there was a span of 11 bases. The CDR3 covers 13 residues. Looked up from germline, CDR1 is SGHTA and CDR2 is FQGNSA. The gene calls are TRBV7-2 and TRBJ2-5, with no clear D. The sample consisted of PBMCs or T cells enriched from blood (not recorded which). This receptor was obtained from a woman in her forties or fifties with acute COVID-19. CDR3 nucleotides: TGTGCCAGCAACCGCAGGCAGCAAGAGACCCAGTACTTC. Amino acid sequence: CASNRRQQETQYF.